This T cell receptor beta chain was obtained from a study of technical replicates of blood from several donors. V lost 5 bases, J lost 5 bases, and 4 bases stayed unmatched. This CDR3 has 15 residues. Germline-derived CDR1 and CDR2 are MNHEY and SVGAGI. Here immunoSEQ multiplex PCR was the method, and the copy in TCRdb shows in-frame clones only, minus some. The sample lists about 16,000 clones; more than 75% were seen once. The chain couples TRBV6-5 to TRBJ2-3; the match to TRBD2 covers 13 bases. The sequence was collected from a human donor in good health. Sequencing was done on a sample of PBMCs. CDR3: CASSPRLAGGDTQYF. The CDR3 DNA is TGTGCCAGCAGTCCGCGACTAGCGGGGGGAGATACGCAGTATTTT.